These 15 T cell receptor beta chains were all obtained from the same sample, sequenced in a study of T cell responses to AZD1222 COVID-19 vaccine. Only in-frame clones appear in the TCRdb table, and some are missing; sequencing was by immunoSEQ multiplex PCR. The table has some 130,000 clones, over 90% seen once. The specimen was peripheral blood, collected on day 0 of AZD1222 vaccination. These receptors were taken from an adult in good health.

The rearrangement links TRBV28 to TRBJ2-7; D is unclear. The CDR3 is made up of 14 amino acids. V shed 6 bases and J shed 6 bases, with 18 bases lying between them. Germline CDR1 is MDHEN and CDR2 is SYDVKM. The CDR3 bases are TGTGCCAGCAGCCCTCCGGGCTTTGGTAGCGAGCAGTACTTC. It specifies CASSPPGFGSEQYF.

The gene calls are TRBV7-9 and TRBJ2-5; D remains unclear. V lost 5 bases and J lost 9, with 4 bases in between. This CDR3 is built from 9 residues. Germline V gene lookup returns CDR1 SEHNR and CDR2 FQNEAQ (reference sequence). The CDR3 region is CASSPSQYF. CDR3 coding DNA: TGTGCCAGCAGCCCCTCCCAGTACTTC.

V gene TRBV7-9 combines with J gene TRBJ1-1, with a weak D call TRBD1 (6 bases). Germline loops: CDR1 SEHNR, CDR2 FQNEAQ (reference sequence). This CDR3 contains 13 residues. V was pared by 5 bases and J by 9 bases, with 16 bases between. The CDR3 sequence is CASSRLGGYQAFF. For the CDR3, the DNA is TGTGCCAGCAGCCGCCTAGGGGGGTACCAAGCTTTCTTT. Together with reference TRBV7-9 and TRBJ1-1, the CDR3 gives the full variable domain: DTGVSQNPRHKITKRGQNVTFRCDPISEHNRLYWYRQTLGQGPEFLTYFQNEAQLEKSRLLSDRFSAERPKGSFSTLEIQRTEQGDSAMYLCASSRLGGYQAFFGQGTRLTVV.

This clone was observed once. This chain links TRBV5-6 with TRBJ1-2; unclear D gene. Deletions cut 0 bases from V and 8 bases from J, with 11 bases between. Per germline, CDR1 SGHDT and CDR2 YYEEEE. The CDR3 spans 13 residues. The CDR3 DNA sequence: TGTGCCAGCAGCTTGGAGGGCACGTGGGGCTACACCTTC. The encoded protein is CASSLEGTWGYTF. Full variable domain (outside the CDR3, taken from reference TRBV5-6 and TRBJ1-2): DAGVTQSPTHLIKTRGQQVTLRCSPKSGHDTVSWYQQALGQGPQFIFQYYEEEERQRGNFPDRFSGHQFPNYSSELNVNALLLGDSALYLCASSLEGTWGYTFGSGTRLTVV.

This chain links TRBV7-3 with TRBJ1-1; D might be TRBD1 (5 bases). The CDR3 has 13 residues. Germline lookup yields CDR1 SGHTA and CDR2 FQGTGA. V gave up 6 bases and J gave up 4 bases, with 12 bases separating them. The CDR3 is CASSTVGGTEAFF. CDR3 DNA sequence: TGTGCCAGCAGTACTGTGGGGGGCACTGAAGCTTTCTTT.

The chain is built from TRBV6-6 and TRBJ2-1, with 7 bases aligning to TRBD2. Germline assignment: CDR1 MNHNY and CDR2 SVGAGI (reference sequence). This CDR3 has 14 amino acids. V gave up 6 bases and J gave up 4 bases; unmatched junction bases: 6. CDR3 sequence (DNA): TGTGCCAGCAGCGAGACTAGCTTATACAATGAGCAGTTCTTC. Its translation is CASSETSLYNEQFF.

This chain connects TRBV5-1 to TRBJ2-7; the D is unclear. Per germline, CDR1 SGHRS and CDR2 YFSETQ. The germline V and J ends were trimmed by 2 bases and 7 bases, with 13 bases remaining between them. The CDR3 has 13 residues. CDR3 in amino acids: CASSFDQLGEQYF. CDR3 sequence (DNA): TGCGCCAGCAGCTTCGATCAGTTGGGGGAGCAGTACTTC.

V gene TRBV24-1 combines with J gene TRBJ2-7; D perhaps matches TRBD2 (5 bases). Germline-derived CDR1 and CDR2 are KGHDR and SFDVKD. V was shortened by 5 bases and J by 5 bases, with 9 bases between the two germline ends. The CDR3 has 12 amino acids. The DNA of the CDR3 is TGTGCCACCAGTGTCGTCGGGGACGAGCAGTACTTC. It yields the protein CATSVVGDEQYF.

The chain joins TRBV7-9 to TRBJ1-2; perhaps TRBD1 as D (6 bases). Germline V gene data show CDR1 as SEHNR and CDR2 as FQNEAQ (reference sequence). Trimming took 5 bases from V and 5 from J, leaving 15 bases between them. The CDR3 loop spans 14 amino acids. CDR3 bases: TGTGCCAGCAGCGTGGTGGGGGCCCATTATGGCTACACCTTC. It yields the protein CASSVVGAHYGYTF. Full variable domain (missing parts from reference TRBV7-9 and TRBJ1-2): DTGVSQNPRHKITKRGQNVTFRCDPISEHNRLYWYRQTLGQGPEFLTYFQNEAQLEKSRLLSDRFSAERPKGSFSTLEIQRTEQGDSAMYLCASSVVGAHYGYTFGSGTRLTVV.

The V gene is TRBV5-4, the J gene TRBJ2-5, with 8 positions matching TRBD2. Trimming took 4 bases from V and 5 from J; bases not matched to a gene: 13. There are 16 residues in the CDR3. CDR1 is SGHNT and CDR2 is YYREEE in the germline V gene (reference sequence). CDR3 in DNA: TGTGCCAGCAGCCACGGGGGGGTGGATTTGGTGGAGACCCAGTACTTC. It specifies CASSHGGVDLVETQYF.

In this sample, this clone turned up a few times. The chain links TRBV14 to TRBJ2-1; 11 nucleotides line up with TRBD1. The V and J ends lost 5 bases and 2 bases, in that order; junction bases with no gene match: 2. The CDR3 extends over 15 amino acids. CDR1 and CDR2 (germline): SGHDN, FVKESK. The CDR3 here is CASSGTGGAYNEQFF. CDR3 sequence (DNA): TGTGCCAGCAGCGGGACAGGGGGGGCCTACAATGAGCAGTTCTTC.

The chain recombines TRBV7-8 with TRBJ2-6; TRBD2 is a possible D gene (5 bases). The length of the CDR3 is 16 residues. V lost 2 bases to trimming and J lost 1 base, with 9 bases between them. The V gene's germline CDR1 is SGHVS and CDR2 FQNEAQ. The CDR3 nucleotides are TGTGCCAGCAGCTTATTTCCGGGATCTGGGGCCAACGTCCTGACTTTC. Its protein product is CASSLFPGSGANVLTF.

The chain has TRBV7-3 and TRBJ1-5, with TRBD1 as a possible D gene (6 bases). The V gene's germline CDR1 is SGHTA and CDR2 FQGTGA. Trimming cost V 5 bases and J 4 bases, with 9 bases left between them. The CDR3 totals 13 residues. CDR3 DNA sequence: TGTGCCAGCAGCGCCGACAGGAATCAGCCCCAGCATTTT. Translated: CASSADRNQPQHF.

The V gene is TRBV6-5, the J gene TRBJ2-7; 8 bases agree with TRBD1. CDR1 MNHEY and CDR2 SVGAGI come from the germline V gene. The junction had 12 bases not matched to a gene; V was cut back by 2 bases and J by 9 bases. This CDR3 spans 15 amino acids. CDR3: CASSYSLGSGGVQYF. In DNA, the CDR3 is TGTGCCAGCAGTTACAGCTTGGGCTCAGGGGGCGTGCAGTACTTC.

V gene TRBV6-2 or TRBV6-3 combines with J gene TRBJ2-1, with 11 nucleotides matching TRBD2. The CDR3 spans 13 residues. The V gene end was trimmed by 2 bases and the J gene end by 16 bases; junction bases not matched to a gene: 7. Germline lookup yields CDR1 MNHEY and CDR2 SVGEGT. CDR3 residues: CASSYGGLAVTFF. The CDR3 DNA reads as TGTGCCAGCAGTTACGGGGGACTAGCGGTAACCTTCTTC.